This T cell receptor beta chain comes out of a study of regulatory T cells in long-lasting Graves disease. J gave up 4 bases and V 1 base, and 3 bases lay outside the gene matches. Looked up from germline, CDR1 is ENHRY and CDR2 is SYGVKD. The CDR3 runs 16 residues. Construction of TCR beta libraries relied on iRepertoire HTBI primers and on Arm-PCR targeting CDR3 regions. Each CDR3 protein gets one entry after TCRdb re-called the multiplex PCR reads with MiXCR. The data show 300,000 to 350,000 distinct CDR3 sequences, around 19% seen once. Study-wide points: Those with persistent disease had in common more public clonotypes (2,741) than new patients (roughly 930). TCR diversity was lower in persistent than newly diagnosed Graves' disease. Analysis covered peripheral blood alone, not thyroid tissue.

Documented time point: persistent/refractory GD, antithyroid drugs over 5 years with positive TRAb. The TCR library was made from RNA that had been extracted from PBMCs in TRIzol. Note on this clonotype: What it binds is unknown.

This chain connects TRBV10-3 to TRBJ2-1, with 11 bases that match TRBD2. Sequencing was performed on peripheral blood mononuclear cells (PBMCs), taken when the disease was refractory, from a patient treated with antithyroid drugs. The receptor was derived from a female donor with Graves disease. CDR3 nucleotide sequence: TGTGCCATCAGTGAGTTGCCTAGCGGGGGGTACAATGAGCAGTTCTTC. Encoded protein: CAISELPSGGYNEQFF.